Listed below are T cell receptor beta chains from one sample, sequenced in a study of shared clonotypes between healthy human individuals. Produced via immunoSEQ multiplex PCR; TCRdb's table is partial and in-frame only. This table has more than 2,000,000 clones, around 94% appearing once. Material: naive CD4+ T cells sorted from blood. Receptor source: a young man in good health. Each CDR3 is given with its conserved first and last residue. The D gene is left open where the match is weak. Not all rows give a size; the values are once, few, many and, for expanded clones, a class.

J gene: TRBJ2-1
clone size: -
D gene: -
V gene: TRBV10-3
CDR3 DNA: TGTGCCATCAGTGATTATAAGAACAGTCTCGGGACTTATTACAATGAGCAGTTCTTC
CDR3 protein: CAISDYKNSLGTYYNEQFF

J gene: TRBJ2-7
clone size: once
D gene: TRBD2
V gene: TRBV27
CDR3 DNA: TGTGCCAGCAGTTCCTCTAGCGGGAGGTTGACCTACGAGCAGTACTTC
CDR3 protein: CASSSSSGRLTYEQYF

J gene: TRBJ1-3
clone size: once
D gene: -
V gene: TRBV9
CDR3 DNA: TGTGCCAGCAGCCCCCCGGGGATCTCTGGAAACACCATATATTTT
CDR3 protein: CASSPPGISGNTIYF

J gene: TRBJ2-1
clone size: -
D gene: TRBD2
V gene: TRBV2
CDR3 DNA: TGTGCCAGCAGTGAAGCTAGCGGGAGGTATACGCAAAACAATGAGCAGTTCTTC
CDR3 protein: CASSEASGRYTQNNEQFF

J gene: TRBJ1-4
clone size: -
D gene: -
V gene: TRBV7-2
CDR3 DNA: TGTGCCAGCAGCTTAGCGCAGGGGACTAATGAAAAACTGTTTTTT
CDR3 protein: CASSLAQGTNEKLFF

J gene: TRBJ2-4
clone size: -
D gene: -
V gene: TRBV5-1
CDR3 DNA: TGCGCCAGCAGCTTTAATGGGGGCGCAAGGAACATTCAGTACTTC
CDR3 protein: CASSFNGGARNIQYF

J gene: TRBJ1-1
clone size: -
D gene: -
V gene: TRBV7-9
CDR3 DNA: TGTGCCAGCAGCTTAAGTTCTATCGGGTTTATGAACACTGAAGCTTTCTTT
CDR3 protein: CASSLSSIGFMNTEAFF

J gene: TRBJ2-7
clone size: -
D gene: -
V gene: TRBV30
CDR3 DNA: TGTGCCGCGGTCCCGGACTCCCTCCTTTACGAGCAGTACTTC
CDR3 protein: CAAVPDSLLYEQYF

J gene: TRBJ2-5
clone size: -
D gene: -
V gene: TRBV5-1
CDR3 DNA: TGCGCCAGCAGCTTGGGGCGCAGCGCCCAAGAGACCCAGTACTTC
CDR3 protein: CASSLGRSAQETQYF

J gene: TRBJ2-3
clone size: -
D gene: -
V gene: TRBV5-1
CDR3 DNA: TGCGCCAGCAGCTTAATGGGGAACACAGATACGCAGTATTTT
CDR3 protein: CASSLMGNTDTQYF

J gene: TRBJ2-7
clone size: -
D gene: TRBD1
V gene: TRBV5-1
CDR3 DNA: TGCGCCAGCAGCCCGGGGACAGAAGTCTACGAGCAGTACTTC
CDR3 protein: CASSPGTEVYEQYF

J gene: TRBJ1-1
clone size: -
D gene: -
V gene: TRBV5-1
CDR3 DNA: TGCGCCAGCAGCTTGGATGGCAGGTTGAACACTGAAGCTTTCTTT
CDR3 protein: CASSLDGRLNTEAFF

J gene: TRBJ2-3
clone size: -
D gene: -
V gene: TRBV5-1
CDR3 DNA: TGCGCCAGCAGTTCGGGCGGTAGCACAGATACGCAGTATTTT
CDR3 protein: CASSSGGSTDTQYF

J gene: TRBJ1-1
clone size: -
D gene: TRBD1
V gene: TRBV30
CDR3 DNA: TGTGCCGGGGGGGCAGGGGGCCTGAACACTGAAGCTTTCTTT
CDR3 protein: CAGGAGGLNTEAFF

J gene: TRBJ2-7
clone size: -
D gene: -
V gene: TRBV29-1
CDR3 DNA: TGCAGCGTTGGGGTACTAGAGTTCGAGCAGTACTTC
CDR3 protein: CSVGVLEFEQYF

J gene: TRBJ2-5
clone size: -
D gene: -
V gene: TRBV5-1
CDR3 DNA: TGCGCCAGCAGCTTGGTAACAACCAAAGAGACCCAGTACTTC
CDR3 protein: CASSLVTTKETQYF

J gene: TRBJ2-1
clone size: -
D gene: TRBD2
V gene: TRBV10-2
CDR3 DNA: TGCGCCAGCCGACTAGCGTCCTACAATGAGCAGTTCTTC
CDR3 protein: CASRLASYNEQFF

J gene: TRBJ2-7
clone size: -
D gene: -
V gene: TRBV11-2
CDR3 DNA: TGTGCCAGCAGCTTAGTCCGGGGTAGCTACGAGCAGTACTTC
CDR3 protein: CASSLVRGSYEQYF

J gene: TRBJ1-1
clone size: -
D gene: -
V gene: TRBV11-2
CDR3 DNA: TGTGCCAGCAGCTTGCTCGGGTGGGGGACTGAAGCTTTCTTT
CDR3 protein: CASSLLGWGTEAFF

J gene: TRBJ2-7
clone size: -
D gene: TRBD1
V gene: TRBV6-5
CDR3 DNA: TGTGCCAGCAGTTACTCAGGACAGGGGCCCTACGAGCAGTACTTC
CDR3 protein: CASSYSGQGPYEQYF

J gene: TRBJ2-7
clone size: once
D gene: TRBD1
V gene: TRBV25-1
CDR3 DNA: TGTGCCAGCAGTGGGGGGACAGGGAGCTACGAGCAGTACTTC
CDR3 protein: CASSGGTGSYEQYF

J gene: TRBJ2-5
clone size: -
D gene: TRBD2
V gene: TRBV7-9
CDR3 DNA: TGTGCCAGCAGCTTAGGCGGCGGGGGGCAAGAGACCCAGTACTTC
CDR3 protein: CASSLGGGGQETQYF

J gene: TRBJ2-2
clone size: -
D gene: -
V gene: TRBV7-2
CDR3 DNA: TGTGCCAGCAGCCCGATTTCGACAGGAAACACCGGGGAGCTGTTTTTT
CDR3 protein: CASSPISTGNTGELFF

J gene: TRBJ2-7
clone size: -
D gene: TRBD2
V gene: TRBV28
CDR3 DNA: TGTGCCAGCAGCTCCGGGGAGGGCTGGGAGCAGTACTTC
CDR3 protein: CASSSGEGWEQYF

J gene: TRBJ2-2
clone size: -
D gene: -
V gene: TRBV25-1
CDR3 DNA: TGTGCCAGCAGTGAGCCTCAGCCTCGCACCGGGGAGCTGTTTTTT
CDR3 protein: CASSEPQPRTGELFF

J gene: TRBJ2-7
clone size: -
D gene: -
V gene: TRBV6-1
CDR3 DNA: TGTGCCAGCAGTGAGTCACTCGCCTACGAGCAGTACTTC
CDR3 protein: CASSESLAYEQYF

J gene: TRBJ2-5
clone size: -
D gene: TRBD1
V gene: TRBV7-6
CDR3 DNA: TGTGCCAGCAGCTTAGCTCGCGAGAAAGGACAGGAGGAGACCCAGTACTTC
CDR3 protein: CASSLAREKGQEETQYF

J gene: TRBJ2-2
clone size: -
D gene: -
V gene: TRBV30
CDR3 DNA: TGTGCCTGGAAGGGTGGCGGGGAGCTGTTTTTT
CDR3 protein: CAWKGGGELFF

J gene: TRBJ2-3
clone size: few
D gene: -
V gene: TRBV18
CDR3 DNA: TGTGCCAGCTCACGGGACAGCACAGATACGCAGTATTTT
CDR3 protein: CASSRDSTDTQYF

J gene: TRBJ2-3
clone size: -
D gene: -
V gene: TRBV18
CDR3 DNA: TGTGCCAGCTCACCACCGGGGACAGATACGCAGTATTTT
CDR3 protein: CASSPPGTDTQYF

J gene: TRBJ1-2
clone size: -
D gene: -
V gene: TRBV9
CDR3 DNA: TGTGCCAGCAGCGTAGGGGGAGGGAGTAACTATGGCTACACCTTC
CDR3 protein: CASSVGGGSNYGYTF

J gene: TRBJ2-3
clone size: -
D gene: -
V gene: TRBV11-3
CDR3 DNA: TGTGCCAGCAGCTTAGGAATGGGGGACGGCGACACAGATACGCAGTATTTT
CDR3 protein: CASSLGMGDGDTDTQYF

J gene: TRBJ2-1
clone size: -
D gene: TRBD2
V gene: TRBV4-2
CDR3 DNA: TGTGCCAGCAGCCACCACGGGGGGGCCAAAGACTCCTACAATGAGCAGTTCTTC
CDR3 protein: CASSHHGGAKDSYNEQFF

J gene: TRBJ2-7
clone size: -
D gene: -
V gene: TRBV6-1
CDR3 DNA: TGTGCCAGCAGCGGACAGCTGGTTCGGGAGCAGTACTTC
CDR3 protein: CASSGQLVREQYF

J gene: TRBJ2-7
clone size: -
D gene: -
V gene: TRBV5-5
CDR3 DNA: TGTGCCAGCAGCCGGTCCGTTTGGGTCTACGAGCAGTACTTC
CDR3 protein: CASSRSVWVYEQYF

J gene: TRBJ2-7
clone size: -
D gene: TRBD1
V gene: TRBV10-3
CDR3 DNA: TGTGCCATCAGATCGGACAGGGGCTCCTACGAGCAGTACTTC
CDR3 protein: CAIRSDRGSYEQYF

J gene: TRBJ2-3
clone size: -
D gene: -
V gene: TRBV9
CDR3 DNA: TGTGCCAGCAGCAATCAGGGGACAGATACGCAGTATTTT
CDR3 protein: CASSNQGTDTQYF

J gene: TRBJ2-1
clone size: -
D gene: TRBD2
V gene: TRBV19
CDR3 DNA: TGTGCCAGTAGTGTTACCGGGACTAGCGGTAATGAGCAGTTCTTC
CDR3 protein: CASSVTGTSGNEQFF

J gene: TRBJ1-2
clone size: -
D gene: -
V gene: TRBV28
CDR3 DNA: TGTGCCAGCAGGCGGACATACTCATCTAACTATGGCTACACCTTC
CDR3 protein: CASRRTYSSNYGYTF

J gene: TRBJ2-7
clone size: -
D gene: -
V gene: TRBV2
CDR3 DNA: TGTGCCAGCAAGGGTGACGGGAACACCTACGAGCAGTACTTC
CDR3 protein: CASKGDGNTYEQYF

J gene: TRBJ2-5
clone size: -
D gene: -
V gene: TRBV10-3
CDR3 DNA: TGTGCCATCAGTGAGTCAGGGGTTTCAGAGACCCAGTACTTC
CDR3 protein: CAISESGVSETQYF

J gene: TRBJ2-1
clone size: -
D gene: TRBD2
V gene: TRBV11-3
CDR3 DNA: TGTGCCAGCAGCTTAGGGGGGAAGGGAGGGAATGAGCAGTTCTTC
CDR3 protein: CASSLGGKGGNEQFF

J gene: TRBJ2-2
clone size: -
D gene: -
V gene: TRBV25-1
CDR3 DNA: TGTGCCAGCAGTGAATCCTTCGGCGGGGAGCTGTTTTTT
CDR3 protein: CASSESFGGELFF

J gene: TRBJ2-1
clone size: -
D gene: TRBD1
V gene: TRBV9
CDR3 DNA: TGTGCCAGCAGCGCCGGACAGGGCTCCTACAATGAGCAGTTCTTC
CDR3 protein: CASSAGQGSYNEQFF

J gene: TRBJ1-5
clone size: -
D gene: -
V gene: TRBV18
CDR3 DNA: TGTGCCAGCTCACCACTCCCAGTAATAAGTTCCGACGTTCAGCCCCAGCATTTT
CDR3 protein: CASSPLPVISSDVQPQHF

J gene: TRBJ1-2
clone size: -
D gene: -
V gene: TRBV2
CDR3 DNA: TGTGCCAGCAGTGCTACAGCTAACTATGGCTACACCTTC
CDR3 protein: CASSATANYGYTF

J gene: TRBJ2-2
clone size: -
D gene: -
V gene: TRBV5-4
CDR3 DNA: TGTGCCAGCAGCTTGGCCGGTGGTAGCGGGAACACCGGGGAGCTGTTTTTT
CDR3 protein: CASSLAGGSGNTGELFF

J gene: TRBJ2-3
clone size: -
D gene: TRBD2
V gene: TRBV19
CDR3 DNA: TGTGCCAGTAGTGGGACTAGCGGGGGGCCATTTGATACGCAGTATTTT
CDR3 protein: CASSGTSGGPFDTQYF

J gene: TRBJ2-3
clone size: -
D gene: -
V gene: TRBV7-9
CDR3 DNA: TGTGCCACCCCCCACAATCCCACAGATACGCAGTATTTT
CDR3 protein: CATPHNPTDTQYF

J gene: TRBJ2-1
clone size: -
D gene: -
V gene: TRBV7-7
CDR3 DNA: TGTGCTAGCAGTCCGTACCCGAGCTCCTACAATGAGCAGTTCTTC
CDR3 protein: CASSPYPSSYNEQFF

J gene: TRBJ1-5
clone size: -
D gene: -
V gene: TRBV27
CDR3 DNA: TGTGCCAGCAGTTTAAGGGTAAGCCATCAGCCCCAGCATTTT
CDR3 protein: CASSLRVSHQPQHF

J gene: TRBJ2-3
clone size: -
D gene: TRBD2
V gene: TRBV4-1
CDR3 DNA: TGCGCCAGCAGCCAAGAGGGAGGGCCCACAGATACGCAGTATTTT
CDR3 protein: CASSQEGGPTDTQYF

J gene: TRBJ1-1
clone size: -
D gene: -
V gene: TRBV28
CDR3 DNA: TGTGCCAGCAGCCCCGGGGGGGGGAGCTTAAGGGCCATGAACACTGAAGCTTTCTTT
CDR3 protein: CASSPGGGSLRAMNTEAFF

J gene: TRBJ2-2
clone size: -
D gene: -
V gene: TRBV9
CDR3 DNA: TGTGCCAGCAGCAGCGCCGGGGAGCTGTTTTTT
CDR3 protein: CASSSAGELFF

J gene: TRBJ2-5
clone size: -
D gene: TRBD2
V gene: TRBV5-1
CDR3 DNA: TGCGCCAGCAGCGAGGGACTAGCGGGCAGAGAAGAGACCCAGTACTTC
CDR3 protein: CASSEGLAGREETQYF